Here is one TCR beta chain with its context. As yet, its antigen is unknown. This entry is derived from a study of T cells after yellow fever vaccination. Study at large: Preparation of the low-cell-number fractions used SMART-Seq v4 Ultra Low Input. Study findings and constraints: The secondary response was weaker but peaked faster, day 5 versus 15. Boosting was followed by the reappearance of most primary-vaccination clones (roughly 95% CD4, around 86% CD8).

As TCR cDNA was made by 5'RACE template switching, a universal primer site and UMIs were added. One entry per CDR3 protein, called by TCRdb with MiXCR from the 5' RACE reads. The sample has hundreds of thousands of distinct CDR3 sequences; 6.2% are singletons. The sequence came from a man aged 25 to 40 who received the YFV17D yellow fever vaccine. This sample comprised PBMCs, obtained 5 days after the yellow fever booster vaccination.

The CDR3 here is CASSPRRDSSYNSPLHF. CDR3 in DNA: TGTGCCAGCTCACCACGTAGGGACAGCTCCTATAATTCACCCCTCCACTTT. The rearrangement uses TRBV18 and TRBJ1-6, with TRBD1 identical over 7 bases. Per the germline V gene, CDR1 is KGHSH and CDR2 is LQKENI. V lost 1 base to trimming and J lost 0 bases; unmatched junction nucleotides: 3. The CDR3 runs to 17 residues.